These 4 T cell receptor beta chains were all obtained from the same sample, sequenced in a study of blood T cell repertoires in COVID-19. Profiling relied on immunoSEQ multiplex PCR, and the TCRdb table lists in-frame clones only, not all of them. The sample has about 220,000 clones; around 85% are singletons. The specimen was peripheral blood. The receptors were sampled from a woman in her 70s with COVID-19, enrolled during active disease.

The chain combines TRBV4-2 with TRBJ1-2, with a weak D call TRBD1 (5 bases). Germline V gene lookup returns CDR1 LGHNA and CDR2 YNFKEQ. The CDR3 is 14 amino acids. The ends were cut back, 0 bases at V and 4 bases at J, with 9 bases in the middle. CDR3 in DNA: TGTGCCAGCAGCCAAGATCGACAGCCCTATGGCTACACCTTC. This sequence encodes CASSQDRQPYGYTF.

V and J are TRBV18 and TRBJ1-1; 7 bases line up with TRBD1. V was pared by 6 bases and J by 4 bases, with 8 bases of the junction left unmatched. The CDR3 contains 14 residues. The germline gives CDR1 KGHSH, CDR2 LQKENI. The DNA for the CDR3 is TGTGCCAGCTCCGAACAGACAGGGTTCACTGAAGCTTTCTTT. Protein: CASSEQTGFTEAFF. The entire variable domain, with the rest obtained from reference TRBV18 and TRBJ1-1, is as follows: NAGVMQNPRHLVRRRGQEARLRCSPMKGHSHVYWYRQLPEEGLKFMVYLQKENIIDESGMPKERFSAEFPKEGPSILRIQQVVRGDSAAYFCASSEQTGFTEAFFGQGTRLTVV.

The chain joins TRBV7-2 to TRBJ1-2; 9 bases are shared with TRBD1. Germline lookup yields CDR1 SGHTA and CDR2 FQGNSA. V was pared by 5 bases and J by 1 base, with 8 bases of the junction left unmatched. The CDR3 has 16 residues. The CDR3 region is CASSPDRDRDNYGYTF. The CDR3, as DNA: TGTGCCAGCAGCCCCGACCGGGACAGGGATAACTATGGCTACACCTTC.

The J gene is TRBJ1-2, the V gene TRBV7-9, with D uncertain. Trimming cost V 5 bases and J 1 base, with 11 bases left between them. This CDR3 contains 14 residues. From germline, CDR1 is SEHNR and CDR2 FQNEAQ (reference sequence). CDR3 region: CASSPAGGNYGYTF. The CDR3 bases are TGTGCCAGCAGCCCCGCGGGAGGTAACTATGGCTACACCTTC.